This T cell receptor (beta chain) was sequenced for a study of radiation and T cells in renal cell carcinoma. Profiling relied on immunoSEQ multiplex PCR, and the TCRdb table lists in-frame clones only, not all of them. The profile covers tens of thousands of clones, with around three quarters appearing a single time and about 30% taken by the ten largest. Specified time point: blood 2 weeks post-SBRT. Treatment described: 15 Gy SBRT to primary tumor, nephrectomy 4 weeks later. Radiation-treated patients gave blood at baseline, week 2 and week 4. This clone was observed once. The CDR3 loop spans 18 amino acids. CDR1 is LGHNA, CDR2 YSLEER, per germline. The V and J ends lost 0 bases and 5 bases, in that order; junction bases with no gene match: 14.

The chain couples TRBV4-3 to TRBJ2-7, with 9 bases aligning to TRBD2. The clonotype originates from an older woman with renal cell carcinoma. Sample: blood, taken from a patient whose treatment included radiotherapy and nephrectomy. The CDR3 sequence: CASSQDHRGREGVNEQYF. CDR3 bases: TGCGCCAGCAGCCAAGATCACCGGGGGCGGGAGGGAGTAAACGAGCAGTACTTC.